This section outlines one T cell receptor (beta chain) sequence together with its context. Its cognate antigen is unknown. There are 14 residues in the CDR3. V was trimmed by 3 bases and J by 0 bases, leaving 6 bases between them. From germline, CDR1 is SGHTA and CDR2 FQGNSA. This sample was taken from a study of T cells after yellow fever vaccination. Study context: SMART-Seq v4 Ultra Low Input prepared libraries from low-cell fractions.

Study-level results: In post-booster samples, most primary-vaccination clones reappeared (under 98% CD4, approximately 91% CD8). Peaking on day 5 versus 15, the secondary response was faster but weaker.

They built TCR cDNA with 5'RACE template switching, a step that put in a universal primer site and UMIs. TCRdb recomputed calls from the 5' RACE reads with MiXCR, one row per CDR3 protein. Of over 200,000 distinct CDR3 sequences in the sample, 6.5% to 7.5% were seen once. The source was CD4+ T cells sorted from PBMCs, collected on the day of the yellow fever booster vaccination. This clonotype was obtained from a man between 25 and 39 years old who received the YFV17D yellow fever vaccine. The V call is TRBV7-2, the J call TRBJ1-5; a weak D match, TRBD1 (5 bases). The CDR3 sequence is CASSFDSSNQPQHF. The CDR3 coding sequence is TGTGCCAGCAGCTTCGACAGTAGCAATCAGCCCCAGCATTTT. The whole variable domain, remainder taken from reference TRBV7-2 and TRBJ1-5, is GAGVSQSPSNKVTEKGKDVELRCDPISGHTALYWYRQSLGQGLEFLIYFQGNSAPDKSGLPSDRFSAERTGGSVSTLTIQRTQQEDSAVYLCASSFDSSNQPQHFGDGTRLSIL.